The 32 T cell receptor beta chains below all came from one sample that was sequenced in a study of cytomegalovirus exposure and HLA in healthy donors. Data came from immunoSEQ multiplex PCR; TCRdb stores just in-frame clones and leaves some out. The repertoire has approximately 170,000 clones, 84% of them found once; the top ten carry approximately 10%. Material: PBMCs. The source of these receptors is a man under 40 in good health and CMV-seropositive.

The J gene is TRBJ1-2, the V gene TRBV6-6; maybe TRBD1 (6 bases). The CDR3 runs to 14 residues. With 0 bases removed from V and 6 bases from J, the gap between germline ends came to 11 bases. Germline V CDR1 and CDR2: MNHNY, SVGAGI (reference sequence). This chain's CDR3 is CASSYSLDSHGYTF. The CDR3 DNA reads TGTGCCAGCAGTTACTCCCTGGACAGTCATGGCTACACCTTC.

J is TRBJ2-1 and V is TRBV15, with 13 bases that match TRBD2. Germline V lookup: CDR1 LNHNV, CDR2 YYDKDF (reference sequence). This CDR3 has 16 amino acids. J lost 3 bases, V lost 3 bases, and 2 bases had no gene match. CDR3: CATSSGLAGDYNEQFF. CDR3 nucleotides: TGTGCCACCAGCAGTGGACTAGCGGGGGACTACAATGAGCAGTTCTTC.

Only a few counts were recorded for this clone. The chain carries TRBV28 and TRBJ2-2; D is possibly TRBD1 (5 bases). The CDR3 runs 13 residues. Trimming cost V 7 bases and J 10 bases, with 16 bases left between them. Germline assignment: CDR1 MDHEN and CDR2 SYDVKM. The CDR3 is CASNPQAKEELFF. The CDR3 DNA reads TGTGCCAGCAACCCACAGGCGAAGGAGGAGCTGTTTTTT.

The V call is TRBV5-1, the J call TRBJ1-2; 10 bases match TRBD1. V lost 0 bases, J lost 4 bases, and 6 bases stayed unmatched. The CDR3 runs 16 residues. The germline V gene has CDR1 SGHRS and CDR2 YFSETQ. CDR3: CASSLGQGALLYGYTF. In DNA form, the CDR3 reads TGCGCCAGCAGCTTGGGACAGGGGGCTCTCCTCTATGGCTACACCTTC.

This sequence joins TRBV27 and TRBJ2-2; maybe TRBD2 (6 bases). The CDR3 has 18 amino acids. Germline V gene lookup returns CDR1 MNHEY and CDR2 SMNVEV (reference sequence). The V end was cut by 4 bases, the J end by 0 bases, with 18 bases between. The chain's CDR3 is CASSSPGGLDANTGELFF. In DNA, the CDR3 is TGTGCCAGCAGTTCCCCAGGAGGGCTGGACGCGAACACCGGGGAGCTGTTTTTT.

The chain employs TRBV28 and TRBJ1-5, with D possibly TRBD1 on 6 matching bases. CDR1 and CDR2 from the germline V gene are MDHEN and SYDVKM. This CDR3 comprises 16 residues. Trimming pared 2 bases from V and 1 base from J, leaving 12 bases between. CDR3 DNA sequence: TGTGCCAGCAGTTTAAGTTGGGGGCCGAGCAATCAGCCCCAGCATTTT. Residues: CASSLSWGPSNQPQHF.

This clone came up a few times. The CDR3 nucleotides read TGCGCCAGCAAACCGAGCTCTGGAAACACCATATATTTT. This gives the protein CASKPSSGNTIYF. The chain combines TRBV10-1 with TRBJ1-3; D unclear. The V and J ends lost 7 bases and 0 bases respectively, with 7 bases between them. Germline CDR1 and CDR2: WNHNN and SYGVQD (reference sequence). The CDR3 is 13 residues long.

This clone has only one observation. The chain couples TRBV19 to TRBJ2-7, with D perhaps TRBD2 (6 bases). V lost 10 bases, J lost 2 bases, and 18 bases lay in between. CDR3 length: 14 residues. Germline loops: CDR1 LNHDA, CDR2 SQIVND (reference sequence). CDR3: CATTPRGNAYEQYF. Here the CDR3 DNA reads TGTGCCACCACGCCCCGGGGGAACGCCTACGAGCAGTACTTC.

About this clone: Here the CDR3 omits its conserved ending phenylalanine or tryptophan, so a read error is the likely source. The limits of the CDR3 on the DNA are not certain, so only TCRdb's listed CDR3 is given. The rearrangement uses TRBV20-1 and TRBJ2-7; the D call of TRBD1 is as the table states it, not checked on the DNA. The CDR3 length equals 11 residues, ends included. CDR1 and CDR2 (germline): DFQATT, SNEGSKA (reference sequence). This chain's CDR3 is CSAKDLDRTLL.

This chain joins TRBV7-6 and TRBJ2-1, with 10 nucleotides matching TRBD2. The CDR3 is made up of 17 amino acids. J was trimmed by 8 bases and V by 0 bases; bases with no gene match: 10. CDR1 is SGHVS, CDR2 FNYEAQ, per germline. In DNA, the CDR3 is TGTGCCAGCAGCTTAGCTGTGCGGGGACTAGCGAGCGATGAGCAGTTCTTC. This sequence encodes CASSLAVRGLASDEQFF.

The chain carries TRBV9 and TRBJ2-3; possible D gene TRBD2, 7 bases. There are 18 residues in the CDR3. Germline CDR1 SGDLS, CDR2 YYNGEE. Deletions cut 2 bases from V and 2 bases from J, with 21 bases between. The CDR3 sequence: CASSVDARGAIYTDTQYF. DNA for the CDR3: TGTGCCAGCAGCGTTGATGCCCGGGGGGCGATATACACAGATACGCAGTATTTT.

This chain connects TRBV9 to TRBJ2-3; 7 nucleotides match TRBD2. The CDR3 loop spans 16 amino acids. The junction had 6 bases not matched to a gene; V was cut back by 0 bases and J by 2 bases. CDR1 and CDR2 from the germline V gene are SGDLS and YYNGEE. CDR3 amino acids: CASSVAGEGVTDTQYF. In nucleotides, the CDR3 is TGTGCCAGCAGCGTAGCTGGGGAGGGCGTCACAGATACGCAGTATTTT.

This clone occurred once. The chain couples TRBV25-1 to TRBJ1-1; D perhaps matches TRBD1 (6 bases). Trimming cost V 2 bases and J 0 bases, with 16 bases left between them. The CDR3 is 17 amino acids. Germline V gene lookup returns CDR1 MGHDK and CDR2 SYGVNS. CDR3 sequence (DNA): TGTGCCAGCAGTGAAGGGGGGGCACAACAATTGAACACTGAAGCTTTCTTT. It encodes CASSEGGAQQLNTEAFF.

The chain joins TRBV5-1 to TRBJ2-5, with TRBD2 matching 9 bases. Germline V lookup: CDR1 SGHRS, CDR2 YFSETQ. CDR3 length equals 17 residues. V dropped 0 bases and J dropped 4; count of bases not matched to a gene: 10. The CDR3 here is CASSLGAGGIPAETQYF. The CDR3 coding sequence is TGCGCCAGCAGCTTGGGAGCGGGAGGTATCCCGGCAGAGACCCAGTACTTC.

This sequence joins TRBV7-3 and TRBJ1-2; D call uncertain. V dropped 5 bases and J dropped 3 bases, with 16 bases sitting between them. The CDR3 loop spans 15 amino acids. CDR1 SGHTA and CDR2 FQGTGA come from the germline V gene. The CDR3 spells CASSLRPGQDYGYTF. The CDR3 nucleotides are TGTGCCAGCAGCCTCCGCCCCGGTCAGGACTATGGCTACACCTTC.

The V gene is TRBV7-4, the J gene TRBJ1-2, with D possibly being TRBD1 (6 bases). Trimming took 3 bases from V and 6 from J, leaving 14 bases between them. CDR1 and CDR2 (germline): SGHVT, SQSDAQ. The CDR3 totals 14 residues. The CDR3 reads CASSFDRRINGYTF. The CDR3 bases are TGTGCCAGCAGCTTTGACAGGAGAATCAATGGCTACACCTTC.

The V gene is TRBV5-1, the J gene TRBJ2-5, with 11 bases that match TRBD2. CDR1 and CDR2 (germline): SGHRS, YFSETQ. The CDR3 has 15 amino acids. V dropped 1 base and J dropped 4; count of bases not matched to a gene: 3. The CDR3 DNA sequence: TGCGCCAGCAGCTTGAGGCTAGCGGGAGGAGAGACCCAGTACTTC. Residues: CASSLRLAGGETQYF.

The chain is built from TRBV28 and TRBJ1-4, with 12 positions matching TRBD1. Germline trimming cut 6 bases from V and 8 bases from J; bases unmatched to any gene: 7. The CDR3 consists of 15 residues. Germline V gene data show CDR1 as MDHEN and CDR2 as SYDVKM. The CDR3 nucleotides read TGTGCCAGCAGCACCTATGGGACAGGGGGCGAAAAACTGTTTTTT. The encoded protein is CASSTYGTGGEKLFF.

The chain uses TRBV9 and TRBJ2-4; D is undetermined. Germline V gene lookup returns CDR1 SGDLS and CDR2 YYNGEE. The CDR3 has 17 amino acids. Trimming cost V 0 bases and J 0 bases, with 13 bases left between them. In DNA, the CDR3 is TGTGCCAGCAGCGTAGTTTACAGCTTCTTAGCCAAAAACATTCAGTACTTC. Protein: CASSVVYSFLAKNIQYF.

CDR3: CASSPTGGGTRGQETQYF. Written as DNA, the CDR3 is TGTGCCAGCAGCCCGACAGGGGGGGGGACTAGAGGCCAAGAGACCCAGTACTTC. The chain couples TRBV28 to TRBJ2-5, with D tentatively TRBD1 (9 bases). CDR1 is MDHEN, CDR2 SYDVKM, per germline. The CDR3 runs to 18 residues. Deletions cut 6 bases from V and 1 base from J, with 24 bases between.

This chain links TRBV11-2 with TRBJ2-3, with TRBD2 matching over 12 bases. Germline CDR1 is SGHAT and CDR2 is FQNNGV. This CDR3 region has 15 residues. V trimming: 5 bases; J trimming: 8 bases; junction bases outside the gene matches: 8. CDR3: CASSATSGRQRTQYF. CDR3 nucleotide sequence: TGTGCCAGCAGCGCGACTAGCGGGAGACAGCGTACGCAGTATTTT. Drawing the rest from reference TRBV11-2 and TRBJ2-3, the complete variable domain is EAGVAQSPRYKIIEKRQSVAFWCNPISGHATLYWYQQILGQGPKLLIQFQNNGVVDDSQLPKDRFSAERLKGVDSTLKIQPAKLEDSAVYLCASSATSGRQRTQYFGPGTRLTVL.

The chain recombines TRBV6-4 with TRBJ2-1, with 8 bases aligning to TRBD2. The V segment lost 0 bases and the J segment 5 bases; nucleotides outside the gene matches: 3. The CDR3 consists of 15 residues. Germline V gene lookup returns CDR1 MRHNA and CDR2 SNTAGT. The CDR3 nucleotides are TGTGCCAGCAGTGACTCGGCGGGAGGAAACAATGAGCAGTTCTTC. Its translation: CASSDSAGGNNEQFF.

This chain connects TRBV19 to TRBJ2-3, with 9 bases fitting TRBD2. Looked up from germline, CDR1 is LNHDA and CDR2 is SQIVND (reference sequence). The CDR3 is 12 residues long. V trimming: 4 bases; J trimming: 10 bases; junction bases outside the gene matches: 3. CDR3 in DNA: TGTGCCAGTAGTAGCGGGGGGGCCTCGCAGTATTTT. Residues: CASSSGGASQYF.

The rearrangement links TRBV28 to TRBJ2-2; 8 bases match TRBD2. The ends lost 7 bases at V and 8 bases at J; junction bases unmatched: 15. This CDR3 comprises 16 residues. Germline loops: CDR1 MDHEN, CDR2 SYDVKM. CDR3 loop: CASTTLRAGARGELFF. The CDR3 coding sequence is TGTGCCAGCACCACCCTCCGAGCGGGGGCCCGAGGGGAGCTGTTTTTT. The entire variable domain, with the rest obtained from reference TRBV28 and TRBJ2-2, is as follows: DVKVTQSSRYLVKRTGEKVFLECVQDMDHENMFWYRQDPGLGLRLIYFSYDVKMKEKGDIPEGYSVSREKKERFSLILESASTNQTSMYLCASTTLRAGARGELFFGEGSRLTVL.

This clone occurred once. The rearrangement uses TRBV28 and TRBJ2-7, with 12 bases matching TRBD2. This CDR3 spans 16 amino acids. V was clipped by 5 bases and J by 2 bases; unmatched bases: 7. Germline assignment: CDR1 MDHEN and CDR2 SYDVKM. The CDR3 nucleotides are TGTGCCAGCAGTCCCCACTCTAGCGGGAGGGCCTACGAGCAGTACTTC. It encodes CASSPHSSGRAYEQYF.

The chain combines TRBV9 with TRBJ2-3, with TRBD1 matching 11 bases. Trimming took 3 bases from V and 4 from J; bases not matched to a gene: 7. Germline V lookup: CDR1 SGDLS, CDR2 YYNGEE. The CDR3 is 16 amino acids. CDR3 amino acids: CASSALDRGLSDTQYF. The CDR3 nucleotides are TGTGCCAGCAGCGCATTGGACAGGGGGCTTTCAGATACGCAGTATTTT.

This clone was counted only a few times. V is TRBV2 and J is TRBJ2-7; the D is unclear. Looked up from germline, CDR1 is SNHLY and CDR2 is FYNNEI. The CDR3 is 14 residues long. V was clipped by 8 bases and J by 0 bases, with 14 bases between them. The CDR3 is CASSSDSSSYEQYF. The CDR3 region has the DNA TGTGCCAGCTCAAGTGACTCTAGCTCCTACGAGCAGTACTTC.

The sample holds one count of this clone. This chain links TRBV18 with TRBJ2-7; D is perhaps TRBD1 (5 bases). V was pared by 2 bases and J by 2 bases, with 13 bases between. The CDR3 extends over 15 amino acids. Germline assignment: CDR1 KGHSH and CDR2 LQKENI. The CDR3 is CASSPYQGSPYEQYF. CDR3 DNA sequence: TGTGCCAGCTCACCATATCAGGGTAGTCCCTACGAGCAGTACTTC.

V gene TRBV7-2 combines with J gene TRBJ1-2, with D perhaps TRBD1 (5 bases). The germline V gene has CDR1 SGHTA and CDR2 FQGNSA. This CDR3 has 15 amino acids. The V and J ends lost 5 bases and 0 bases respectively, with 13 bases between them. The CDR3 DNA reads TGTGCCAGCAGCCCCAGGGTTGTAGCTAACTATGGCTACACCTTC. Residues: CASSPRVVANYGYTF. Full variable domain (rest looked up from reference TRBV7-2 and TRBJ1-2): GAGVSQSPSNKVTEKGKDVELRCDPISGHTALYWYRQSLGQGLEFLIYFQGNSAPDKSGLPSDRFSAERTGGSVSTLTIQRTQQEDSAVYLCASSPRVVANYGYTFGSGTRLTVV.

CDR3 protein: CASSQDHQGASGYTF. DNA for the CDR3: TGCGCCAGCAGCCAAGATCATCAGGGGGCAAGCGGCTACACCTTC. This sequence joins TRBV4-3 and TRBJ1-2; TRBD1 matches 8 bases. The germline gives CDR1 LGHNA, CDR2 YSLEER. The CDR3 loop spans 15 amino acids. Trimming took 0 bases from V and 8 from J; bases not matched to a gene: 8.

The chain links TRBV29-1 to TRBJ2-5; 7 nucleotides agree with TRBD2. The CDR3 runs to 12 residues. Trimming at V came to 6 bases and at J to 5 bases, leaving 6 bases not matched to a gene. From germline, CDR1 is SQVTM and CDR2 ANQGSEA. The CDR3 coding sequence is TGCAGCGTGACGGGAGGCGGTGAGACCCAGTACTTC. Amino acids: CSVTGGGETQYF.

This clone occurred once. V usage is TRBV7-6 and J usage is TRBJ2-2; TRBD2 aligns across 7 bases. Germline V gene sequence: CDR1 SGHVS, CDR2 FNYEAQ. The ends lost 1 base at V and 4 bases at J; junction bases unmatched: 3. The CDR3 totals 15 residues. Here the CDR3 reads CASSLGLAVTGELFF. The CDR3 region has the DNA TGTGCCAGCAGCTTAGGGCTAGCGGTCACCGGGGAGCTGTTTTTT. Full variable domain (remainder filled in from reference TRBV7-6 and TRBJ2-2): GAGVSQSPRYKVTKRGQDVALRCDPISGHVSLYWYRQALGQGPEFLTYFNYEAQQDKSGLPNDRFSAERPEGSISTLTIQRTEQRDSAMYRCASSLGLAVTGELFFGEGSRLTVL.